This T cell receptor (beta chain) came from a study of blood T cell repertoires in COVID-19. On the study more broadly: The samples span acute and convalescent COVID-19 from the United States, Italy and Spain. T cells, B-cell-depleted T cells, or PBMCs provided the cDNA or gDNA that served as material.

How the authors handled the data: Quantification of nucleated cells was approximated via reference gene primer amplification. Generated by immunoSEQ multiplex PCR, the TCRdb table keeps only in-frame clones and is missing some. V, J and clone size reflect that table, while D and trimming were determined from the DNA. The repertoire has around 100,000 clones, more than 70% of them found once; the top ten carry 11%. Germline lookup yields CDR1 SQVTM and CDR2 ANQGSEA. The junction had 7 bases not matched to a gene; V was cut back by 7 bases and J by 7 bases. CDR3 length: 14 amino acids. The V and J genes are TRBV29-1 and TRBJ1-4, with 12 bases matching TRBD1. The origin of this receptor is a young woman with acute or convalescent COVID-19. Sequencing was done on a sample of peripheral blood. Written as DNA, the CDR3 is TGCAGCGCGGGGACAGGGGGCGCGAGTGAAAAACTGTTTTTT. Its translation is CSAGTGGASEKLFF.